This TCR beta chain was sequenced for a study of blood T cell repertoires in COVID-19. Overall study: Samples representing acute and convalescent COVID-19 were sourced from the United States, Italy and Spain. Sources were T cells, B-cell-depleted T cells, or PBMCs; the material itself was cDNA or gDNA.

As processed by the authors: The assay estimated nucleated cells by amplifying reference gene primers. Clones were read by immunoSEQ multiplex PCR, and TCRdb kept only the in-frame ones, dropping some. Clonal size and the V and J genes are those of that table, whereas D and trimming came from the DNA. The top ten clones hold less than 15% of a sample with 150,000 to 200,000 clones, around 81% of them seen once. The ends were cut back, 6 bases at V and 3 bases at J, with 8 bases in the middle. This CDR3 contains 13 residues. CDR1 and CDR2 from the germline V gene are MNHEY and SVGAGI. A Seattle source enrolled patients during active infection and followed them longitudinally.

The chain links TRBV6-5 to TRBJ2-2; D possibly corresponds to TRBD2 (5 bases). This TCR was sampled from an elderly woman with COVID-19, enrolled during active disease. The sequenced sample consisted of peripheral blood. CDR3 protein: CASRTDYTGELFF. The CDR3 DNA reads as TGTGCCAGCAGGACGGACTACACCGGGGAGCTGTTTTTT.